This entry is about one T cell receptor beta chain. The sample originates from a study of control samples from healthy donors and cancer patients. Method: immunoSEQ multiplex PCR; TCRdb's copy keeps in-frame clones and lacks some. The sample includes around 94,000 clones, around nine tenths of them seen just once. The CDR3 has 15 amino acids. CDR1 is SEHNR, CDR2 FQNEAQ, per germline (reference sequence). The J segment lost 5 bases and the V segment lost 2 bases, leaving 3 bases of the junction unmatched. This sequence joins TRBV7-9 and TRBJ2-1; 10 nucleotides align to TRBD2. This TCR came from a woman aged 18 to 35 in good health. The source material was blood. The CDR3 protein is CASSLLAGVHNEQFF. CDR3 coding DNA: TGTGCCAGCAGCTTACTAGCGGGGGTTCACAATGAGCAGTTCTTC.